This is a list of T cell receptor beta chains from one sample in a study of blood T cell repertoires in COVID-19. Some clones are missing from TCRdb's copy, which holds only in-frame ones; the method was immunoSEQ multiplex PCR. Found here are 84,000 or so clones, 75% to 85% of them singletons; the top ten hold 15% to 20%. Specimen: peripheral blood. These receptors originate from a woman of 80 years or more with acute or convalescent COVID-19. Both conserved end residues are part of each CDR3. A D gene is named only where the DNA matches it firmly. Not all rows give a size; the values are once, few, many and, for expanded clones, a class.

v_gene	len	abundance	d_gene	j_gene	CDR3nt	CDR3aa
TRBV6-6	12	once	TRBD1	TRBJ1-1	TGTGCCAGCAGTGGACAGGGTGCTGAAGCTTTCTTT	CASSGQGAEAFF
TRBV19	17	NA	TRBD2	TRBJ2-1	TGTGCCAGTAGTCGGGACTATCTTTCGAGCTCCTACAATGAGCAGTTCTTC	CASSRDYLSSSYNEQFF
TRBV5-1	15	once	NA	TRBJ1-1	TGCGCCAGCAGCATACAGGGAGATCCCGACACTGAAGCTTTCTTT	CASSIQGDPDTEAFF
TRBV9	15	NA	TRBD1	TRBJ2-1	TGTGCCAGCAGCGTTCAGACAGGGGGGTTCGATGAGCAGTTCTTC	CASSVQTGGFDEQFF
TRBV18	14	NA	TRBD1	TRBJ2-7	TGTGCCAGCTCACCCAGACAGGGGGTTTACGAGCAGTACTTC	CASSPRQGVYEQYF
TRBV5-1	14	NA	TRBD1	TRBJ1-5	TGCGCCAGCAGCCCTGGGACAGTTAATCAGCCCCAGCATTTT	CASSPGTVNQPQHF
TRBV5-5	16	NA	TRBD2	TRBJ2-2	TGTGCCAGCAGCTTTGGGGCGGGAGGGCCGGCCGGGGAGCTGTTTTTT	CASSFGAGGPAGELFF
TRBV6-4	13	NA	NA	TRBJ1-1	TGTGCCAGCAGGAGAGAAGTGAACACTGAAGCTTTCTTT	CASRREVNTEAFF
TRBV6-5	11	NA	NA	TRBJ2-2	TGTGCCAGCAGTTTCTCCGGGGAGCTGTTTTTT	CASSFSGELFF
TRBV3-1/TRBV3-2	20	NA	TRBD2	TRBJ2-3	TGTGCCAGCAGCCCCTTCGGACTAGCGGGGGACCCCTCTAGCACAGATACGCAGTATTTT	CASSPFGLAGDPSSTDTQYF
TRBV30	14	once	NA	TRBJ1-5	TGTGCCTGGAGCCGGGACAATAGCAATCAGCCCCAGCATTTT	CAWSRDNSNQPQHF
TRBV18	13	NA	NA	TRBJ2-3	TGTGCCAGCTCACCGGGGCTGGCAGATACGCAGTATTTT	CASSPGLADTQYF
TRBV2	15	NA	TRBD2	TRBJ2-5	TGTGCCAGCAGTGTTCGGGAGGACCAACAAGAGACCCAGTACTTC	CASSVREDQQETQYF
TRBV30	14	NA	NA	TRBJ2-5	TGTGCCTGGACCCAAGGAGGGGTGGTAGAGACCCAGTACTTC	CAWTQGGVVETQYF
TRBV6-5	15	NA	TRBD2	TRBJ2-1	TGTGCCAGCAAGTTAGGACTAGCGGGATTCGGTGAGCAGTTCTTC	CASKLGLAGFGEQFF
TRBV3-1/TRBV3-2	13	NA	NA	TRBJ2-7	TGTGCCAGCAGCCAAGTCCCAAACTACGAGCAGTACTTC	CASSQVPNYEQYF
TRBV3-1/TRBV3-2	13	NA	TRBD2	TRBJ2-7	TGTGCCAGCAGCCCTAGCGGATCCTACGAGCAGTACTTC	CASSPSGSYEQYF
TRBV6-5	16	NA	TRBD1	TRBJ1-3	TGTGCCAGCAGTTACACAAGACAGGGGCGAGGAAACACCATATATTTT	CASSYTRQGRGNTIYF
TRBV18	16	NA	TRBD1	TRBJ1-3	TGTGCCAGCTCACCGGGGACAGTTCACTCTGGAAACACCATATATTTT	CASSPGTVHSGNTIYF
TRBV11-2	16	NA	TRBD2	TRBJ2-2	TGTGCCAGCAGCTACCAAGCGGGAGGTAACGCCGGGGAGCTGTTTTTT	CASSYQAGGNAGELFF
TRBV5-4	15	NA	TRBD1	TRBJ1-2	TGTGCCAGCAGCTTGAAACAGGGGTTACTCTATGGCTACACCTTC	CASSLKQGLLYGYTF
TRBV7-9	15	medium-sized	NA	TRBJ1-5	TGTGCCAGCAGTAAGACGACAGTAGGAGATCAGCCCCAGCATTTT	CASSKTTVGDQPQHF
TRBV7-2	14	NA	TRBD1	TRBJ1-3	TGTGCCAGCAGCTTTGACAGGGTGGGAAACACCATATATTTT	CASSFDRVGNTIYF
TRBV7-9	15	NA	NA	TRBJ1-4	TGTGCCAGCAGCCAATATCAGGGAAAGGGCGAAAAACTGTTTTTT	CASSQYQGKGEKLFF
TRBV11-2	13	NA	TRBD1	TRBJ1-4	TGTGCCAGCAGCCGAGACAGGGTTGAAAAACTGTTTTTT	CASSRDRVEKLFF
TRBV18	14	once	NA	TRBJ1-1	TGTGCCAGCTCACTCGGACGAGGGCACACTGAAGCTTTCTTT	CASSLGRGHTEAFF
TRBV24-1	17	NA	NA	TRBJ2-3	TGTGCCACCAGTGATCCGCATGGCCCCGTTGGGAGAGATACGCAGTATTTT	CATSDPHGPVGRDTQYF
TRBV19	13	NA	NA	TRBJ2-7	TGTGCCAGTAGTATAGGGACAGTTTACGAGCAGTACTTC	CASSIGTVYEQYF
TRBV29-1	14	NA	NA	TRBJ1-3	TGCAGCGTTGAACCGGTGACAGACACAAACACCATATATTTT	CSVEPVTDTNTIYF
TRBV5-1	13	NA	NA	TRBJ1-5	TGCGCCAGCAGCTTGAGGGGAAATCAGCCCCAGCATTTT	CASSLRGNQPQHF
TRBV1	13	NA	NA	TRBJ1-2	TGCACCAGCAGCCCCCAGACAGGGAGTCGATACACCTTC	CTSSPQTGSRYTF
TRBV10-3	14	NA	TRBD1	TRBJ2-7	TGTGCCATCAACCCGACAGGGGCAAACTACGAGCAGTACTTC	CAINPTGANYEQYF